The sequence of this TCR beta chain was determined in a study of early T cells in non-severe SARS-CoV-2 infection (dated by TCRdb to the early 2020s). For context, the study as a whole: TCR sequencing used bulk RNA from unsorted whole blood, so alpha and beta chains could not be paired.

The research as a whole found: VDJdb matching was skewed toward anti-spike CD8 responses and likely underestimated virus-specific expansions by missing private and CD4 specificities.

A note on this clonotype: Its antigen is still unknown. Base-call qualities are not available, and no considerably larger clone is one nucleotide away.

The library came from 5' RACE. The sequencer was a NextSeq 500. Unique molecular identifiers were attached to individual cDNA molecules in the TCR library protocol so that sequencing error and PCR bias could be corrected. TCR alpha and beta chains were both sequenced, and the abundances of alpha and beta sequences in each sample were closely correlated with each other. Per the source publication's procedure: Decombinator V4 was used to annotate the V gene, J gene and CDR3 of the TCR sequences. Expanded TCRs were defined as changing significantly between any two time points under a Poisson model with p below 0.0001. TCR abundances were normalised to the total number of TCRs sequenced per sample and were expressed as counts per million. A search of VDJdb, accessed on 1 November 2021, was run for TCRs annotated to CMV, EBV and SARS-CoV-2, with TCRs annotated for multiple antigens excluded. The public sequencing data were trimmed at Q25 with fastp and processed into clonotypes with MiXCR by TCRdb, which kept only in-frame beta chains. Records with the same CDR3 protein are collapsed into one entry carrying the most frequent genes and DNA. For this entry, the V and J calls and clone size follow TCRdb and not the study's own pipeline. In all, the sample holds 65,000 to 75,000 distinct CDR3 sequences, and roughly 4.8% of those were seen once. The leading ten clones occupy 3.6% of the sample.

Set within a cohort of healthcare workers in London, UK, this nested case-control study involved weekly PCR testing of nasopharyngeal swabs along with blood sampling. Healthcare workers were recruited between 23 and 31 March 2020, during the week of the UK lockdown, and were followed weekly for up to about 15 weeks. The receptor's source is an adult who was a healthcare worker with PCR-confirmed SARS-CoV-2 infection or an uninfected control (not recorded which). The donor label of this sample is uncertain. Sequenced material: whole blood, taken at baseline.

The DNA sequence is given as TGCAGTGCTCCTACAGGGGGCGCGGGGTACACCTTC. Its translation reads: CSAPTGGAGYTF. In this chain, TRBV20-1 is recombined with TRBJ1-2, with TRBD1 matching 9 junction bases. The CDR3 has 12 amino acids, counting the end cysteine and phenylalanine. The kept DNA is CDR3 alone, 36 bases in frame from the first base. CDR1 and CDR2 are drawn from the germline V gene (reference sequence): DFQATT, SNEGSKA. The germline V end is reduced by 5 bases and the J end by 11 bases; junction bases left unmatched: 9.